Described below is a single T cell receptor beta chain sequence and its context. As originally analysed: Reference gene primer amplification in the assay estimated nucleated cell counts. Libraries were prepared by immunoSEQ multiplex PCR; TCRdb keeps only in-frame clonotypes and omits some of them. V, J and clone size are taken as reported in that table, and D and trimming were inferred from the DNA itself. The sample lists approximately 240,000 clones, around 84% occurring once. Trimming removed 0 bases from V and 5 bases from J, with 20 bases in between. The V gene's germline CDR1 is LNHNV and CDR2 YYDKDF (reference sequence). This CDR3 contains 18 residues. These data originate in a study of blood T cell repertoires in COVID-19.

The sample comprised peripheral blood. The chain combines TRBV15 with TRBJ2-1, with a tentative D call TRBD2 (6 bases). This clonotype originated in a man aged 50 to 59 who had recovered from COVID-19. The CDR3 nucleotides are TGTGCCACCAGCAGAGATATTCAAGCAGGGACTTCACACAATGAGCAGTTCTTC. It specifies CATSRDIQAGTSHNEQFF. Looking up the rest from reference TRBV15 and TRBJ2-1 gives the full variable domain: DAMVIQNPRYQVTQFGKPVTLSCSQTLNHNVMYWYQQKSSQAPKLLFHYYDKDFNNEADTPDNFQSRRPNTSFCFLDIRSPGLGDTAMYLCATSRDIQAGTSHNEQFFGPGTRLTVL.